This TCR beta chain was profiled in a study of blood T cell repertoires in COVID-19. Sequenced by immunoSEQ multiplex PCR; TCRdb stores in-frame clones only, minus some. The sample shows about 490,000 clones, approximately 83% of them seen only once. V was shortened by 5 bases and J by 2 bases, with 12 bases between the two germline ends. Germline V gene sequence: CDR1 LNHDA, CDR2 SQIVND (reference sequence). The length of the CDR3 is 14 residues. As for this clone: Within the sample, other DNA sequences also encode this same CDR3.

This TCR came from a human donor in a cohort sampled during active COVID-19. The chain joins TRBV19 to TRBJ1-2, with D tentatively TRBD1 (5 bases). The sample comprised peripheral blood. The CDR3: CASSPGRGNYGYTF. CDR3 bases: TGTGCCAGTAGTCCCGGGAGGGGCAACTATGGCTACACCTTC.